Below, 8 T cell receptor beta chains from the same sample are listed, as sequenced in a study of Ad26.COV2.S vaccination and SARS-CoV-2 variants. Treatment given: some 19 received Ad26.COV2.S at low or high dose, single or two shots; about 5 received placebo; per-sample allocation not given. After the first vaccine or placebo injection, samples were drawn on day 63. TCRdb keeps only in-frame clones here, not all; method: immunoSEQ multiplex PCR. Seen here are about 350,000 clones, approximately 90% observed once, and the top ten hold approximately 5%. Sample: peripheral blood, taken in a trial of Ad26.COV2.S vaccine versus placebo. Every receptor here comes from a person aged 18-60 years who received the Ad26.COV2.S COVID-19 vaccine or a placebo.

V gene TRBV6-2 or TRBV6-3 combines with J gene TRBJ1-1; possibly TRBD1 for D (6 bases). CDR1 MNHEY and CDR2 SVGEGT come from the germline V gene. The CDR3 length is 16 residues. Trimming pared 0 bases from V and 8 bases from J, leaving 19 bases between. This CDR3 is CASSYSTGGGANEAFF. CDR3 sequence (DNA): TGTGCCAGCAGTTACTCGACGGGTGGGGGGGCCAACGAAGCTTTCTTT.

The J gene is TRBJ1-2, the V gene TRBV7-9; TRBD1 matches 7 bases. Germline lookup yields CDR1 SEHNR and CDR2 FQNEAQ (reference sequence). The CDR3 sequence is 14 residues long. The J segment lost 2 bases and the V segment lost 0 bases, leaving 0 bases of the junction unmatched. CDR3 DNA: TGTGCCAGCAGCTTAGCGACAGGGAACTATGGCTACACCTTC. It codes for CASSLATGNYGYTF.

The gene calls are TRBV19 and TRBJ1-6, with TRBD1 as a possible D gene (6 bases). The length of the CDR3 is 14 residues. Germline-derived CDR1 and CDR2 are LNHDA and SQIVND (reference sequence). Trimming shortened V by 4 bases and J by 8 bases, and 12 bases separated the two germline ends. CDR3 residues: CASSNGRGDSPLHF. The CDR3 DNA reads TGTGCCAGTAGTAATGGGAGGGGGGATTCACCCCTCCACTTT.

This chain connects TRBV2 to TRBJ1-5, with D tentatively TRBD1 (5 bases). Germline values: CDR1 SNHLY, CDR2 FYNNEI. Trimming stripped 6 bases from V and 3 bases from J, with 12 bases between. CDR3 length equals 14 residues. CDR3 in DNA: TGTGCCAGCAGCGGGGGACGCTACAATCAGCCCCAGCATTTT. It translates to CASSGGRYNQPQHF.

This chain joins TRBV27 and TRBJ2-1, with TRBD2 identical over 15 bases. With V trimmed by 5 bases and J by 3 bases, 11 bases remained unmatched. Germline CDR1 MNHEY, CDR2 SMNVEV (reference sequence). This CDR3 has 19 amino acids. For the CDR3, the DNA is TGTGCCAGCAGTCCTGGGCCGGGACTAGCGGGAGGAATCTACAATGAGCAGTTCTTC. The encoded protein is CASSPGPGLAGGIYNEQFF.

The chain combines TRBV6-1 with TRBJ1-2; D remains unclear. CDR1 is MNHNS and CDR2 is SASEGT in the germline V gene. Trimming left V 1 base short and J 8 bases short, with 17 bases between. The CDR3 extends over 15 amino acids. In DNA, the CDR3 is TGTGCCAGCAGTGAAGGTTCGGGGTCCTGGAAGGGCTACACCTTC. Translation: CASSEGSGSWKGYTF.

This chain connects TRBV27 to TRBJ1-2; D is undetermined. This CDR3 spans 11 amino acids. Germline V gene data show CDR1 as MNHEY and CDR2 as SMNVEV (reference sequence). As DNA, the CDR3 is TGTGCTTGTCGGTCTAACTATGGCTACACCTTC. It codes for CACRSNYGYTF.

The chain couples TRBV6-2 or TRBV6-3 to TRBJ2-3, with D maybe TRBD1 (6 bases). V shed 2 bases and J shed 6 bases, with 9 bases lying between them. Germline loops: CDR1 MNHEY, CDR2 SVGEGT. The length of the CDR3 is 13 residues. DNA of the CDR3: TGTGCCAGCAGTTACCCAGACAGGGATACGCAGTATTTT. This translates into CASSYPDRDTQYF.